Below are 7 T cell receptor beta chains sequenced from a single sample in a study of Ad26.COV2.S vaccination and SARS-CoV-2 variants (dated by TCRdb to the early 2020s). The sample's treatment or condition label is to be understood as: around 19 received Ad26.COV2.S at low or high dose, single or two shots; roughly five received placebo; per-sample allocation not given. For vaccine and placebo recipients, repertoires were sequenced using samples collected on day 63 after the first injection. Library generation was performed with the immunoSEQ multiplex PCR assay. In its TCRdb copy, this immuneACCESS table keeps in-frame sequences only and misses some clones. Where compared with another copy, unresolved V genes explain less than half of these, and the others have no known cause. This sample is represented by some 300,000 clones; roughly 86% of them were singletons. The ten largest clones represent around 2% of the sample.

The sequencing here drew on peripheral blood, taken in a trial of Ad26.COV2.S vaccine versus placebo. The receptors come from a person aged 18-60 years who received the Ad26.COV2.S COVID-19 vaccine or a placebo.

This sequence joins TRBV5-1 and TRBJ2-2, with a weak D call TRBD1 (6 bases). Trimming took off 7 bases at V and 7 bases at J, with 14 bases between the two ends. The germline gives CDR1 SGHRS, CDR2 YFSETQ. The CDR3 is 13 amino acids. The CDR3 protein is CASHRGTSGELFF. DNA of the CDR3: TGCGCCAGCCATAGGGGGACGAGCGGGGAGCTGTTTTTT. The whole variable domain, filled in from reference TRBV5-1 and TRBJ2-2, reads KAGVTQTPRYLIKTRGQQVTLSCSPISGHRSVSWYQQTPGQGLQFLFEYFSETQRNKGNFPGRFSGRQFSNSRSEMNVSTLELGDSALYLCASHRGTSGELFFGEGSRLTVL.

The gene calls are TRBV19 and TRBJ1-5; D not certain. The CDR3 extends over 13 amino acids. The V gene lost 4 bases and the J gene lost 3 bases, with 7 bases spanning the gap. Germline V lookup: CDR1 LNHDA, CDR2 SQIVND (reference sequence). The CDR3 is CASSTGFNQPQHF. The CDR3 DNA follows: TGTGCCAGTAGTACGGGATTCAATCAGCCCCAGCATTTT. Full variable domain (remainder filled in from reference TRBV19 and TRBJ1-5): DGGITQSPKYLFRKEGQNVTLSCEQNLNHDAMYWYRQDPGQGLRLIYYSQIVNDFQKGDIAEGYSVSREKKESFPLTVTSAQKNPTAFYLCASSTGFNQPQHFGDGTRLSIL.

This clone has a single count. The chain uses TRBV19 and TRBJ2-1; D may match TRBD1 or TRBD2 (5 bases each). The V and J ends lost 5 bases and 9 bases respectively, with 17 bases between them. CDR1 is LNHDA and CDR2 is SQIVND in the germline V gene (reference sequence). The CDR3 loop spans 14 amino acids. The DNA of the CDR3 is TGTGCCAGTAGTGGGCTAGCCACAGGCGGTGAGCAGTTCTTC. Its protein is CASSGLATGGEQFF. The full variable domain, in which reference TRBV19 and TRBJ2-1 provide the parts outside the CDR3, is DGGITQSPKYLFRKEGQNVTLSCEQNLNHDAMYWYRQDPGQGLRLIYYSQIVNDFQKGDIAEGYSVSREKKESFPLTVTSAQKNPTAFYLCASSGLATGGEQFFGPGTRLTVL.

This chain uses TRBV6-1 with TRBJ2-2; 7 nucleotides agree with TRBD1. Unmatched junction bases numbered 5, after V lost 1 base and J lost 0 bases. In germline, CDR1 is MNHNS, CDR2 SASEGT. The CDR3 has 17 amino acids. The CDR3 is CASSEVGQLPNTGELFF. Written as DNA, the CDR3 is TGTGCCAGCAGTGAAGTGGGACAGCTTCCGAACACCGGGGAGCTGTTTTTT.

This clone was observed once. CDR3 DNA: TGTGCCAGCAGCAAATTCCCGACCTGGCGGGGAGTGAACACTGAAGCTTTCTTT. Translation gives CASSKFPTWRGVNTEAFF. The chain couples TRBV21-1 to TRBJ1-1. TRBV21-1 is marked as a pseudogene. The CDR3 runs to 18 residues.

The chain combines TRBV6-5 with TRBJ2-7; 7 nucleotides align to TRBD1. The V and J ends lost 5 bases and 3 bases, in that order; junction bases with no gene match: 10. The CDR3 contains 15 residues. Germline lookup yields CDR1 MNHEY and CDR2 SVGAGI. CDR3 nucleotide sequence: TGTGCCAGCAGTAACCGGGACAGCCTTTTCTACGAGCAGTACTTC. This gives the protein CASSNRDSLFYEQYF.

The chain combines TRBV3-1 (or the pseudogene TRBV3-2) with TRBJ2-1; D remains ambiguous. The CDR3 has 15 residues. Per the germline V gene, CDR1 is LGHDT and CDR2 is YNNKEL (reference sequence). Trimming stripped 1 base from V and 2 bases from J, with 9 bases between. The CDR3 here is CASSQAFSPYNEQFF. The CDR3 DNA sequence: TGTGCCAGCAGCCAAGCGTTTAGCCCCTACAATGAGCAGTTCTTC.